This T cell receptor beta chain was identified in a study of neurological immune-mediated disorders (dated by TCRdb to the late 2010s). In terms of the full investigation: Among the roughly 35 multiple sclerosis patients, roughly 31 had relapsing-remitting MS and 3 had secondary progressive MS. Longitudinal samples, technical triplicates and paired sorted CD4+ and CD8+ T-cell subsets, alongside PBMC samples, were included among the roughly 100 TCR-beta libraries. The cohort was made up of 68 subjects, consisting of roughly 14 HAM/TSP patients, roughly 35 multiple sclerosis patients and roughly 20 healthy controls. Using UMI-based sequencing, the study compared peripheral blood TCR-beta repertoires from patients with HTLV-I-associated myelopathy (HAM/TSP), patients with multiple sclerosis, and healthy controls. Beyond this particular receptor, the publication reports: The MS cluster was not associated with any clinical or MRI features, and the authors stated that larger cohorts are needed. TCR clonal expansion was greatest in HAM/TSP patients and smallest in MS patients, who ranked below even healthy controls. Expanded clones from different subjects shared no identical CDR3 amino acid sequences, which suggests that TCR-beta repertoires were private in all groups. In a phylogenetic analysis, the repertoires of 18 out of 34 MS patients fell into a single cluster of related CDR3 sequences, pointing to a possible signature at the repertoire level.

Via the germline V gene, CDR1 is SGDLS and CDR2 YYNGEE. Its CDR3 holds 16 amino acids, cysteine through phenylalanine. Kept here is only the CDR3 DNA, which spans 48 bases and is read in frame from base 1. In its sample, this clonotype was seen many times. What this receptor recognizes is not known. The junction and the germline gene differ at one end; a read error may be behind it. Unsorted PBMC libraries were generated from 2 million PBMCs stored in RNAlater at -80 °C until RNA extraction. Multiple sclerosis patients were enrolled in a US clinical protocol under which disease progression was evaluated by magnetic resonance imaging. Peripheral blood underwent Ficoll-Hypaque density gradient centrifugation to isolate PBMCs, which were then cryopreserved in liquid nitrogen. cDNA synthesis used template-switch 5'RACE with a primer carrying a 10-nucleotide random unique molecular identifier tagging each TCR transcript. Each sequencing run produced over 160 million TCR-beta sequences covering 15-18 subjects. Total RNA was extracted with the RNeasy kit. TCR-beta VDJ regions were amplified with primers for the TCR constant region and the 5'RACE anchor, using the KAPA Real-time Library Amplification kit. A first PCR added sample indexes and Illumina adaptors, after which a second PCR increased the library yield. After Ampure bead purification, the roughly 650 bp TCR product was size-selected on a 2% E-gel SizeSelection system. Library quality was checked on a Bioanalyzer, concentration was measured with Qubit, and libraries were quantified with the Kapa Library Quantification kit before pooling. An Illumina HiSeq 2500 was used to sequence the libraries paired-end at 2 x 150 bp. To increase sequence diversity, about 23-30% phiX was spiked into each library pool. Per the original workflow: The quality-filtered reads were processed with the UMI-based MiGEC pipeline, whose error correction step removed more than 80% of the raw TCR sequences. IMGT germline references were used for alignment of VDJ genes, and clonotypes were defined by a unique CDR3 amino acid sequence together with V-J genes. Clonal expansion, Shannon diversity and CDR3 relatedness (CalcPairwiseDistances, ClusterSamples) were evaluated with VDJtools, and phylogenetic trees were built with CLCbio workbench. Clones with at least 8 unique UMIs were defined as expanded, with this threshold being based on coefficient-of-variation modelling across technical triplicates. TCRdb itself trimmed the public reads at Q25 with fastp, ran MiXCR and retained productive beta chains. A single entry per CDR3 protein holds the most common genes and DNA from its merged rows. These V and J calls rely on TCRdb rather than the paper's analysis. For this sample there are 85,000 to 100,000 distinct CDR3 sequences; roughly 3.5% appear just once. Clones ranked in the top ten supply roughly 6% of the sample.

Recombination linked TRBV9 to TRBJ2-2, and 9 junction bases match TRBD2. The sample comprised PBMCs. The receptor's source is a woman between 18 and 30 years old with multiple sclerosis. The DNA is TGTGCCAACAGCGTAGTAGCGGGAGTTAGGGCCGGGGAGCTGTTTTTT. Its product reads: CANSVVAGVRAGELFF.